This TCR beta chain was captured in a study of cytomegalovirus exposure and HLA in healthy donors. Broader study findings: Researchers counted roughly 160 TCR beta chains as cytomegalovirus-associated.

The study ran its PCR with 60 Vbeta and 13 Jbeta primers. TCRdb's copy holds only in-frame clones and misses some; the assay was immunoSEQ multiplex PCR. The sample has nearly 200,000 clones. Notes on this clone: What it binds is unknown.

V dropped 3 bases and J dropped 8 bases, with 14 bases sitting between them. The CDR3 runs to 13 residues. Germline lookup yields CDR1 SGDLS and CDR2 YYNGEE. The TCR comes from a boy aged 10-17 years in good health and CMV-seronegative. The rearrangement links TRBV9 to TRBJ1-2, with TRBD1 as a possible D gene (6 bases). Sequenced sample: PBMCs. CDR3 bases: TGTGCCAGCAGCGCCGGGGGGCTCGGAGGCTACACCTTC. It specifies CASSAGGLGGYTF.